What follows are 22 T cell receptor beta chains derived from one specimen sequenced in a study of tissue T cells after allogeneic stem cell transplantation. TCRdb keeps only in-frame clones here, not all; method: immunoSEQ multiplex PCR. In the table there are under 7,500 clones, 45% to 55% of which are singletons. Time point of the sample: mouse harvest day 7 after allogeneic transplant. Tail vein injection delivered 10^7 T-cell-depleted bone marrow cells and 10^6 splenic CD5+ T cells. Sequences were obtained from gut tissue. These receptor sequences come from a female BALB/c mouse given C57BL/6 T cells with graft-versus-host disease after an allogeneic hematopoietic cell transplant.

This clone was observed a few times. Each gene name is a mouse one. The read ends 1 residue early relative to the CDR3; the germline J gene fills the gap. This rearrangement joins TRBV3 to TRBJ2-7; 8 positions agree with TRBD2. V dropped 5 bases and J dropped 4; count of bases not matched to a gene: 1. This CDR3 region has 12 residues. Looked up from germline, CDR1 is SNHLY and CDR2 is FYNGKV (reference sequence). CDR3 amino acids: CASSRLGYEQYF. The CDR3 bases that were read are TGTGCCAGCAGCCGACTGGGGTATGAACAGTAC. Drawing the rest from reference TRBV3 and TRBJ2-7, the complete variable domain is GPKVLQIPSHQIIDMGQMVTLNCDPVSNHLYFYWYKQILGQQMEFLVNFYNGKVMEKSKLFKDQFSVERPDGSYFTLKIQPTALEDSAVYFCASSRLGYEQYFGPGTRLTVL.

For this clone: Mouse names are used for the genes. Read data end 1 residue before the CDR3 end; the end is taken from the germline J gene. The J gene is TRBJ1-1, the V gene TRBV23; TRBD1 is the table's D call and was not checked against the DNA. The CDR3 has 11 amino acids. Germline V gene lookup returns CDR1 KGHTA and CDR2 FQNQQP. The CDR3 sequence: CSSRQGAEVFF. The part of the CDR3 DNA that was read is TGCTCCAGCAGACAGGGGGCTGAAGTCTTC.

Turning to this clone: Mouse names are used for the genes. The read ends 1 residue shy of where the CDR3 ends; the end is completed using the germline J gene. V and J are TRBV16 and TRBJ2-7; 8 bases line up with TRBD2. The CDR3 spans 13 residues. Trimming cost V 1 base and J 5 bases; bases outside gene matches: 1. Germline values: CDR1 SGHSA, CDR2 FRNQAP. CDR3 DNA, as far as it was read: TGTGCAAGCAGCTTAGGCTGGGGGGATGAACAGTAC. This translates into CASSLGWGDEQY. The whole CDR3 region reads CASSLGWGDEQYF.

In its sample, this clone was seen a few times. The gene names here belong to mouse. The read terminates 1 residue ahead of where the CDR3 ends, so the germline J gene completes it. V and J are TRBV13-3 and TRBJ1-3, with a tentative D call TRBD1 (5 bases). CDR3 size: 15 residues. Trimming stripped 5 bases from V and 0 bases from J, with 12 bases between. Germline loops: CDR1 NNHDY, CDR2 SYVADS. Incomplete CDR3 DNA: TGTGCCAGCAGCCCTGGACAATATTCTGGAAATACGCTCTAT. This encodes CASSPGQYSGNTLY. The entire CDR3 protein is CASSPGQYSGNTLYF.

A remark on this clone: The listed genes are named as in mouse. Read sequence stops 1 residue before the CDR3 end, and the germline J gene provides the missing end. The V and J genes are TRBV13-1 and TRBJ1-3, with no clear D. The CDR3 is 13 residues long. V lost 0 bases to trimming and J lost 6 bases, with 7 bases between them. Germline-derived CDR1 and CDR2 are NSHNY and SYGAGN. The CDR3 is CASSDARLNTLYF. The sequenced CDR3 bases are TGTGCCAGCAGTGATGCCCGGCTAAATACGCTCTAT.

There are a few counts of this clone. The genes are named according to mouse. The observed sequence ends 1 residue before the CDR3 terminus, with the missing tail filled in from the germline J gene. The chain is built from TRBV26 and TRBJ2-2; D not certain. Germline lookup yields CDR1 KGHPV and CDR2 FQNQEV (reference sequence). The V and J ends lost 2 bases and 1 base respectively, with 5 bases between them. CDR3 length equals 14 residues. This CDR3 reads CASSLGRNTGQLYF. The DNA read from the CDR3 is TGTGCCAGCAGTCTGGGCAGAAACACCGGGCAGCTCTAC.

Notes on this clone: Gene names are mouse gene names. The missing CDR3 end, 1 residue past where the read stops, is filled in from the germline J gene. The rearrangement uses TRBV26 and TRBJ2-5; 7 bases fit TRBD2. The germline V gene has CDR1 KGHPV and CDR2 FQNQEV (reference sequence). The trim removed 6 bases at V and 4 bases at J, leaving 4 bases unmatched. This CDR3 is built from 13 residues. The sequenced CDR3 bases are TGTGCCAGCAGCCAGACTGGGAAAGACACCCAGTAC. This translates into CASSQTGKDTQY. The entire CDR3 sequence reads CASSQTGKDTQYF.

Regarding this clone: Genes and germline come from the mouse. The CDR3 end is not reached by the read, which stops 1 residue before it; the germline J gene fills it in. J is TRBJ2-7 and V is TRBV26; a possible D gene is TRBD1 (6 bases). This CDR3 is 11 amino acids long. Trimming removed 6 bases at V and 6 bases at J, with 9 bases between. Germline loops: CDR1 KGHPV, CDR2 FQNQEV (reference sequence). The CDR3 region is CASRQGVEQYF. CDR3 DNA, as far as it was read: TGTGCCAGCAGACAGGGAGTTGAACAGTAC.

Points on this clone: Germline and genes: mouse. Coverage ceases 1 residue before the CDR3 finishes, and the germline J gene fills in the end. The chain uses TRBV26 and TRBJ1-2, with D perhaps TRBD1 (6 bases). The CDR3 is 12 residues long. Trimming left V 4 bases short and J 5 bases short, with 8 bases between. CDR1 KGHPV and CDR2 FQNQEV come from the germline V gene (reference sequence). Incomplete CDR3 DNA: TGTGCCAGCAGTCAACAGGGATCCGACTACACC. This translates into CASSQQGSDYT. In full, the CDR3 reads CASSQQGSDYTF.

A word on this clone: Gene names are the mouse ones. This same CDR3 is encoded by further DNA sequences in the sample. The CDR3 here is CASSRQYAEQFF. The covered CDR3 bases are TGTGCCAGCAGTCGACAGTATGCTGAGCAGTTC. This sequence joins TRBV26 and TRBJ2-1; D might be TRBD1 (5 bases). The read stops 1 residue short of the end of the CDR3; the missing end is completed from the germline J gene. Trimming removed 4 bases from V and 4 bases from J, with 5 bases in between. This CDR3 spans 12 amino acids. The germline CDR1 and CDR2 sequences are KGHPV and FQNQEV (reference sequence).

This clone was counted a single time. Mouse names are used for the genes. The read is 1 residue too short to cover the CDR3 end, so that end is filled in from the germline J gene. The same CDR3 is also encoded by other DNA sequences in this sample. The V and J genes are TRBV26 and TRBJ1-2; D is ambiguous. The CDR3 is made up of 11 amino acids. V lost 2 bases to trimming and J lost 2 bases, with 0 bases between them. Germline V gene data show CDR1 as KGHPV and CDR2 as FQNQEV (reference sequence). The sequenced part of the CDR3 DNA is TGTGCCAGCAGTCTGAACTCCGACTACACC. Its translation is CASSLNSDYT. The CDR3 reads in full as CASSLNSDYTF.

As to this clone: The gene names here belong to mouse. The CDR3 end lies 1 residue beyond the end of the read and is filled in from the germline J gene. The chain links TRBV26 to TRBJ2-5, with 7 nucleotides matching TRBD1. J was trimmed by 0 bases and V by 5 bases; bases with no gene match: 2. In germline, CDR1 is KGHPV, CDR2 FQNQEV (reference sequence). The CDR3 loop spans 14 amino acids. The part of the CDR3 DNA that was read is TGTGCCAGCAGTGTGACAGGGAACCAAGACACCCAGTAC. Amino acid sequence: CASSVTGNQDTQY. The entire CDR3 reads CASSVTGNQDTQYF.

In the case of this clone: Gene names and germline match the mouse. The CDR3 here is CASRSGTGDSEQFF. The sequenced part of the CDR3 DNA is TGTGCCAGCAGGTCCGGGACAGGGGATTCTGAGCAGTTC. The chain links TRBV13-1 to TRBJ2-1, with 10 positions matching TRBD1. The read ends 1 residue early relative to the CDR3; the germline J gene fills the gap. Unmatched junction bases numbered 7, after V lost 5 bases and J lost 8 bases. Germline V gives CDR1 NSHNY, CDR2 SYGAGN. CDR3 length: 14 amino acids.

Worth noting for this clone: These gene names are mouse names. The missing CDR3 end, 1 residue past where the read stops, is filled in from the germline J gene. The chain employs TRBV12-1 and TRBJ2-5, with D possibly being TRBD1 (6 bases). The germline V gene has CDR1 SGHSN and CDR2 HYEKVE. The CDR3 extends over 15 amino acids. V was trimmed by 0 bases and J by 2 bases, leaving 11 bases between them. Incomplete CDR3 DNA: TGTGCCAGCTCTCTCGTCTGGGACATCCAAGACACCCAGTAC. Amino acid sequence: CASSLVWDIQDTQY. The entire CDR3 protein is CASSLVWDIQDTQYF.

This clone was detected only once. Mouse gene names apply. With the read ending 1 residue before the CDR3 end, the germline J gene is used to fill in that end. This chain joins TRBV13-2 and TRBJ1-3; weak D call: TRBD1 (5 bases). V lost 2 bases to trimming and J lost 0 bases, with 12 bases between them. The germline V gene encodes CDR1 NNHNN and CDR2 SYGAGS (reference sequence). The CDR3 loop spans 16 amino acids. Here the CDR3 reads CASGEGTHNSGNTLYF. Incomplete CDR3 DNA: TGTGCCAGCGGTGAAGGGACGCATAATTCTGGAAATACGCTCTAT.

Comments on this clone: Gene names are mouse gene names. From the germline J gene comes the end of the CDR3, since the read stops 1 residue before it. The genes are TRBV3 and TRBJ2-5; TRBD1 aligns across 7 bases. Trimming at V came to 5 bases and at J to 5 bases, leaving 7 bases not matched to a gene. CDR1 and CDR2 from the germline V gene are SNHLY and FYNGKV (reference sequence). The CDR3 has 14 residues. The CDR3: CASSATGAADTQYF. The CDR3 bases that were read are TGTGCCAGCAGCGCTACAGGGGCCGCAGACACCCAGTAC. Supplemented by reference TRBV3 and TRBJ2-5, the full variable domain reads GPKVLQIPSHQIIDMGQMVTLNCDPVSNHLYFYWYKQILGQQMEFLVNFYNGKVMEKSKLFKDQFSVERPDGSYFTLKIQPTALEDSAVYFCASSATGAADTQYFGPGTRLLVL.

This clone was seen more than once but under ten times. Here the gene names and germline are mouse. The read terminates 1 residue before the CDR3 end, so the remaining end is supplied by the germline J gene. The chain is built from TRBV31 and TRBJ2-7; 8 nucleotides agree with TRBD2. Unmatched junction bases numbered 5, after V lost 0 bases and J lost 1 base. CDR1 and CDR2 (germline): GKSSPN, SITVG. The CDR3 contains 15 residues. The sequenced CDR3 bases are TGTGCCTGGAGTCTAGATTGGGGGGGTTCCTATGAACAGTAC. Its translation: CAWSLDWGGSYEQY. From start to end, the CDR3 is CAWSLDWGGSYEQYF.

About this clone: Mouse germline and gene names are used. The read terminates 1 residue ahead of where the CDR3 ends, so the germline J gene completes it. The V call is TRBV31, the J call TRBJ2-2, with TRBD2 matching 8 bases. Germline lookup yields CDR1 GKSSPN and CDR2 SITVG. With V trimmed by 3 bases and J by 1 base, 4 bases remained unmatched. CDR3 length equals 15 residues. CDR3 protein: CAWSQDWVNTGQLYF. The part of the CDR3 DNA that was read is TGTGCCTGGAGCCAGGACTGGGTAAACACCGGGCAGCTCTAC. The full variable domain, in which reference TRBV31 and TRBJ2-2 provide the parts outside the CDR3, is AQTIHQWPVAEIKAVGSPLSLGCTIKGKSSPNLYWYWQATGGTLQQLFYSITVGQVESVVQLNLSASRPKDDQFILSTEKLLLSHSGFYLCAWSQDWVNTGQLYFGEGSKLTVL.

A word on this clone: Each gene name is a mouse one. The read ends 1 residue shy of where the CDR3 ends; the end is completed using the germline J gene. V gene TRBV3 combines with J gene TRBJ1-2; 7 bases are shared with TRBD1. This CDR3 spans 14 amino acids. V lost 5 bases, J lost 1 base, and 4 bases stayed unmatched. Germline CDR1 reads SNHLY; CDR2 reads FYNGKV (reference sequence). The CDR3 sequence is CASSHRDRNSDYTF. The sequenced part of the CDR3 DNA is TGTGCCAGCAGCCACCGGGACAGAAACTCCGACTACACC.

Regarding this clone: Each gene name is a mouse one. Read data end 1 residue before the CDR3 end; the end is taken from the germline J gene. This sequence joins TRBV26 and TRBJ2-2; 9 bases fit TRBD1. Germline trimming cut 2 bases from V and 2 bases from J; bases unmatched to any gene: 3. The CDR3 is made up of 16 amino acids. Germline V CDR1 and CDR2: KGHPV, FQNQEV (reference sequence). The CDR3 bases that were read are TGTGCCAGCAGTCTGACAGGGGGCGCGAACACCGGGCAGCTCTAC. Its protein product is CASSLTGGANTGQLY. The full CDR3 protein reads CASSLTGGANTGQLYF.

This clone was found a few times. These gene names are mouse names. CDR3 region: CASSLDGNTGQLYF. Incomplete CDR3 DNA: TGTGCCAGCAGCTTAGACGGGAACACCGGGCAGCTCTAC. V and J are TRBV3 and TRBJ2-2; D is unclear. The CDR3 extends 1 residue past the end of the read, so its final part is completed from the germline J gene. The germline V and J ends were trimmed by 1 base and 2 bases, with 5 bases remaining between them. This CDR3 has 14 residues. Germline V gene sequence: CDR1 SNHLY, CDR2 FYNGKV (reference sequence). Combining the CDR3 with reference TRBV3 and TRBJ2-2 gives the whole variable domain GPKVLQIPSHQIIDMGQMVTLNCDPVSNHLYFYWYKQILGQQMEFLVNFYNGKVMEKSKLFKDQFSVERPDGSYFTLKIQPTALEDSAVYFCASSLDGNTGQLYFGEGSKLTVL.

This clone was picked up a small number of times. Mouse names are used for the genes. The read halts 1 residue ahead of the CDR3 end, with the missing end drawn from the germline J gene. The chain uses TRBV26 and TRBJ1-4, with D possibly matching TRBD1 (5 bases). Germline V lookup: CDR1 KGHPV, CDR2 FQNQEV (reference sequence). Trimming removed 2 bases at V and 3 bases at J, with 7 bases between. The CDR3 spans 14 residues. The CDR3 region is CASSLEGTNERLFF. The covered CDR3 bases are TGTGCCAGCAGTCTGGAGGGGACCAACGAAAGATTATTT.